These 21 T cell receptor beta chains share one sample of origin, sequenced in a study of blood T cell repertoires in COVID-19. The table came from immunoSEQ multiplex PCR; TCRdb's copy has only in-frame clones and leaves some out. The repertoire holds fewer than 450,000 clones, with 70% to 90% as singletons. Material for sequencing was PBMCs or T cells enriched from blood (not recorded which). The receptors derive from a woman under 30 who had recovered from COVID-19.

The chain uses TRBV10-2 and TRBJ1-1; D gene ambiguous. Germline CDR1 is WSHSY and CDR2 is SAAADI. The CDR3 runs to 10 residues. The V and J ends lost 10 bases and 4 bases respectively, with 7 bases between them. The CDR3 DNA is TGCGCCACCTGGAGCACTGAAGCTTTCTTT. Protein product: CATWSTEAFF.

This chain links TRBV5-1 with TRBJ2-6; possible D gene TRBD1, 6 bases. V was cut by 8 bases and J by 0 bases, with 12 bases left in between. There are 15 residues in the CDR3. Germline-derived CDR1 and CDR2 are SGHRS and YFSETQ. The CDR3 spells CASTQGLSGANVLTF. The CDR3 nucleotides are TGCGCCAGTACGCAGGGGCTCTCTGGGGCCAACGTCCTGACTTTC.

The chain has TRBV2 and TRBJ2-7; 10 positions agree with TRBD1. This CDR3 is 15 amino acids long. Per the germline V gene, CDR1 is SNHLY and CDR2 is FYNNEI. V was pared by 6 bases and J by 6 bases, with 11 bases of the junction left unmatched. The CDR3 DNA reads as TGTGCCAGCAGAGACAGGGGGCGCGGGGATCCCGAGCAGTACTTC. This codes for CASRDRGRGDPEQYF.

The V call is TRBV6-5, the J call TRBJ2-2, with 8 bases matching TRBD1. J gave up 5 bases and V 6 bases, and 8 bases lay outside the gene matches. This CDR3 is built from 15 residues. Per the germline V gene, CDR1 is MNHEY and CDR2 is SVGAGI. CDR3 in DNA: TGTGCCAGCAGCCACACAGGGGGTGGGACCGGGGAGCTGTTTTTT. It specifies CASSHTGGGTGELFF.

The CDR3 DNA reads as TGTGCCAGTAGTATGAGGGGCACAGATACGCAGTATTTT. The encoded protein is CASSMRGTDTQYF. This rearrangement joins TRBV19 to TRBJ2-3; weak D call: TRBD2 (5 bases). CDR3 length: 13 residues. The V gene's germline CDR1 is LNHDA and CDR2 SQIVND (reference sequence). Trimming took 3 bases from V and 1 from J, leaving 5 bases between them.

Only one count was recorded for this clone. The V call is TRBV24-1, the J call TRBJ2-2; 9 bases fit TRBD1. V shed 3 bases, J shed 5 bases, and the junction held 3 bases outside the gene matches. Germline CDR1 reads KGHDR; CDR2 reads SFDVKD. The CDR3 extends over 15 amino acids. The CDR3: CATSDPGQGTGELFF. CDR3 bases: TGTGCCACCAGTGATCCGGGACAGGGTACCGGGGAGCTGTTTTTT.

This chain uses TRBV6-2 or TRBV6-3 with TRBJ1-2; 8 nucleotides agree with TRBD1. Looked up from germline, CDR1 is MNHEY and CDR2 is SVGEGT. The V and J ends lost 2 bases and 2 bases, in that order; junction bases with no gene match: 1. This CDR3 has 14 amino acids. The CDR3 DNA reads TGTGCCAGCAGTTACCGGACAGGGAACTATGGCTACACCTTC. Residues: CASSYRTGNYGYTF.

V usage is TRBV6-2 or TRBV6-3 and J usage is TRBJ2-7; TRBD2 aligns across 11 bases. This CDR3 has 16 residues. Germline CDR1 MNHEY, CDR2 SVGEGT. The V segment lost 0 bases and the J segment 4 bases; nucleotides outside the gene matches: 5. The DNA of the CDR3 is TGTGCCAGCAGTTACTCGACTAGCGGGGTTAGGTACGAGCAGTACTTC. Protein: CASSYSTSGVRYEQYF.

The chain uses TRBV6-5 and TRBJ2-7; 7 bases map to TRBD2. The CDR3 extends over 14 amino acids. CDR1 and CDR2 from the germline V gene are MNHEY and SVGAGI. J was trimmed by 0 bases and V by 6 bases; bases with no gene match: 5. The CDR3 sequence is CASSYGTNSYEQYF. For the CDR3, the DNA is TGTGCCAGCAGCTACGGGACTAACTCCTACGAGCAGTACTTC.

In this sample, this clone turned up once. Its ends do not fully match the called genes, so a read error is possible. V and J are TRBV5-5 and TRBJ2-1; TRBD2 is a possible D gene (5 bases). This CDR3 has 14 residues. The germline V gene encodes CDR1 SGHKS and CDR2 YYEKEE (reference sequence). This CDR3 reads CASESTTGPRGIIF. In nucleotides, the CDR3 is TGTGCCAGCGAATCCACAACCGGGCCTCGAGGGATAATCTTC.

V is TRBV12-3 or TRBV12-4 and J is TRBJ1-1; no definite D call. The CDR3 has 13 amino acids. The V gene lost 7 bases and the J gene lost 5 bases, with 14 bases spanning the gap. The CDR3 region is CASNSPGGTEAFF. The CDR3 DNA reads TGTGCCAGCAACTCCCCCGGCGGGACTGAAGCTTTCTTT.

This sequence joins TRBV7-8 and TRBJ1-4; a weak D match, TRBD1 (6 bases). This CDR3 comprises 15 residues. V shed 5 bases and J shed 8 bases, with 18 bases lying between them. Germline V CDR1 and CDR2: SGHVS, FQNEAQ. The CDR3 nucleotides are TGTGCCAGCAGCAGCGTCGGGGGGCGGGACGAAAAACTGTTTTTT. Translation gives CASSSVGGRDEKLFF.

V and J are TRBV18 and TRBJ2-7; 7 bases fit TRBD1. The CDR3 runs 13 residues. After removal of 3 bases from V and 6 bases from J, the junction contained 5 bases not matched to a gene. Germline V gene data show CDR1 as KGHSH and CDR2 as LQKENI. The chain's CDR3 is CASSPTGATEQYF. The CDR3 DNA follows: TGTGCCAGCTCACCTACAGGGGCCACCGAGCAGTACTTC. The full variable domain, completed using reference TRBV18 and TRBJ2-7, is NAGVMQNPRHLVRRRGQEARLRCSPMKGHSHVYWYRQLPEEGLKFMVYLQKENIIDESGMPKERFSAEFPKEGPSILRIQQVVRGDSAAYFCASSPTGATEQYFGPGTRLTVT.

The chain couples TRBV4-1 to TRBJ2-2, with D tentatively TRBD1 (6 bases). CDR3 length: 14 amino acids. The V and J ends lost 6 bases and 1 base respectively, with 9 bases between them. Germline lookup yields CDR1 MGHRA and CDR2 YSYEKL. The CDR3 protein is CASSMTGNTGELFF. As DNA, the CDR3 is TGCGCCAGCAGTATGACAGGGAACACCGGGGAGCTGTTTTTT.

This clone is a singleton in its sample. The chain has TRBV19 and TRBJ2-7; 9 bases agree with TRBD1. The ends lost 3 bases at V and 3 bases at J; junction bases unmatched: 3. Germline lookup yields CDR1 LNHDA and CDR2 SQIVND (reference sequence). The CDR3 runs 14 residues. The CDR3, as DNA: TGTGCCAGTAGTATGGACAGGGGCAACTACGAGCAGTACTTC. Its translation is CASSMDRGNYEQYF.

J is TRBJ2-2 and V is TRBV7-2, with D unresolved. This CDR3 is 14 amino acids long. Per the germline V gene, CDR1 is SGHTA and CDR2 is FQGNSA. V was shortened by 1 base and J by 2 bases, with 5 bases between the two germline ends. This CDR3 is CASSLGHNTGELFF. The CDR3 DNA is TGTGCCAGCAGCTTAGGACACAACACCGGGGAGCTGTTTTTT.

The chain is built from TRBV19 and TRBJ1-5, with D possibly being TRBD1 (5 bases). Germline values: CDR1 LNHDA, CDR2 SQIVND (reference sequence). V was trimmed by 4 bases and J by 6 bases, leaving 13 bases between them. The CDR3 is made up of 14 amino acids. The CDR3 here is CASSKAGQGQPQHF. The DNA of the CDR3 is TGTGCCAGTAGTAAGGCAGGGCAGGGTCAGCCCCAGCATTTT. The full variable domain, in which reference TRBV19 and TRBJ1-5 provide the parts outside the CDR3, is DGGITQSPKYLFRKEGQNVTLSCEQNLNHDAMYWYRQDPGQGLRLIYYSQIVNDFQKGDIAEGYSVSREKKESFPLTVTSAQKNPTAFYLCASSKAGQGQPQHFGDGTRLSIL.

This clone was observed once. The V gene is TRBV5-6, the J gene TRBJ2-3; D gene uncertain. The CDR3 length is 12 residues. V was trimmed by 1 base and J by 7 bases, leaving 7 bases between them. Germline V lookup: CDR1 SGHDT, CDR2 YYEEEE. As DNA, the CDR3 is TGTGCCAGCAGCTTGCCCACTCATACGCAGTATTTT. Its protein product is CASSLPTHTQYF.

CDR3 amino acids: CASKDREEIEAFF. CDR3 sequence (DNA): TGTGCCAGTAAAGACAGGGAAGAGATTGAAGCTTTCTTT. The rearrangement links TRBV28 to TRBJ1-1; 7 bases map to TRBD1. V lost 9 bases, J lost 7 bases, and 11 bases stayed unmatched. The CDR3 spans 13 residues. The germline V gene has CDR1 MDHEN and CDR2 SYDVKM.

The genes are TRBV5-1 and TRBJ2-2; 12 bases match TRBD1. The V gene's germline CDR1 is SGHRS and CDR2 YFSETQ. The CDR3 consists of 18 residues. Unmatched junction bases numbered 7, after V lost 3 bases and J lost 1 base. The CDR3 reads CASSSGTGGILNTGELFF. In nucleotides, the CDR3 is TGCGCCAGCAGCTCCGGGACAGGGGGCATCTTGAACACCGGGGAGCTGTTTTTT.

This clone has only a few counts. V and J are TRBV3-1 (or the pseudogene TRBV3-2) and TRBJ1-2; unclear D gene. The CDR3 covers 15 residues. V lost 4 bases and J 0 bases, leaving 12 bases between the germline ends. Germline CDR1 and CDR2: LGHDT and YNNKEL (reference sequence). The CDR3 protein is CASSPWTGANYGYTF. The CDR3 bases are TGTGCCAGCAGCCCTTGGACTGGAGCTAACTATGGCTACACCTTC.